The clone carrying this TCR beta chain has only a few counts. Its specificity is not known. CDR3 length equals 16 residues. Losses at the gene ends were 8 bases for V and 0 bases for J; bases not matched to a gene: 6. The germline V gene has CDR1 MNHEY and CDR2 SMNVEV (reference sequence). This sample was included in a study of blood T cells in healthy people across ages. General study points: Strong correlation was found linking TCR beta diversity to naive T cell percentage.

With a J-beta primer mix and a sample-barcoded 5' primer, a second PCR ran 7 to 11 cycles. Each sample yielded at least 2.5 million CDR3-containing paired-end reads. MiXCR, applied by TCRdb to the 5' RACE reads, yields one record per CDR3 protein. The sample lists about 840,000 distinct CDR3 sequences, just under 30% occurring once. This sample also appeared in a second study, on T cells of mothers and their children. From that report: Versus unrelated pairs, overlap was slightly higher in related mother-child pairs, without reaching significance.

The source of this sequence is a woman between 40 and 50 years old in good health. Sample: blood. The chain couples TRBV27 to TRBJ2-6, with 8 bases matching TRBD1. CDR3 in amino acids: CASRRTGTSGANVLTF. CDR3 DNA sequence: TGTGCCAGCCGCCGGACAGGGACCTCTGGGGCCAACGTCCTGACTTTC.